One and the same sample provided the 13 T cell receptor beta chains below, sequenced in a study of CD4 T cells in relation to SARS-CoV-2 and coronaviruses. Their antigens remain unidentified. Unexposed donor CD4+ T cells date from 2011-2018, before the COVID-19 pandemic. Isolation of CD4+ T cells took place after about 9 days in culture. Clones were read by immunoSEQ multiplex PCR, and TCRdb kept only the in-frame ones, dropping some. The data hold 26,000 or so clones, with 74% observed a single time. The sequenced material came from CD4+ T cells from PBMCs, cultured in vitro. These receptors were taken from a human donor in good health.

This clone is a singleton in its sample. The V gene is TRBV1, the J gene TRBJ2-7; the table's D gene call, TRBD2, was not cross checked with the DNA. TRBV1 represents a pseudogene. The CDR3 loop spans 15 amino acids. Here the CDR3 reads CTSSQPAGVTYEQYF. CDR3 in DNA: TGCACCAGCAGCCAACCAGCGGGAGTGACCTACGAGCAGTACTTC.

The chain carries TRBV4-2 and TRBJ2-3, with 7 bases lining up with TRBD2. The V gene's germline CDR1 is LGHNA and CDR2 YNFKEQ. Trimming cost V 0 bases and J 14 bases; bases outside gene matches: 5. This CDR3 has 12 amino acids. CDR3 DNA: TGTGCCAGCAGCCAAGACCAACTAGCGTCGTATTTT. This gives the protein CASSQDQLASYF.

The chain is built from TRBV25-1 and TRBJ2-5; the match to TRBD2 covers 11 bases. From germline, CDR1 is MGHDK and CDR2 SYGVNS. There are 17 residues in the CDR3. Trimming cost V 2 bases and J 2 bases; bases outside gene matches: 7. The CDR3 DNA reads TGTGCCAGCAGTGAACACTTGCTAGCGGGGGGACAAGAGACCCAGTACTTC. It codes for CASSEHLLAGGQETQYF.

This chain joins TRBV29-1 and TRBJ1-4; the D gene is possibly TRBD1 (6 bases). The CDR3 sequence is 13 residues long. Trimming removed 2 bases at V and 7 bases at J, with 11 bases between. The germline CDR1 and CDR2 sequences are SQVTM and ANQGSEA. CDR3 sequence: CSVERGGTEKLFF. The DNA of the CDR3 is TGCAGCGTTGAAAGAGGGGGGACTGAAAAACTGTTTTTT. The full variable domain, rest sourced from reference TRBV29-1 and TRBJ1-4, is SAVISQKPSRDICQRGTSLTIQCQVDSQVTMMFWYRQQPGQSLTLIATANQGSEATYESGFVIDKFPISRPNLTFSTLTVSNMSPEDSSIYLCSVERGGTEKLFFGSGTQLSVL.

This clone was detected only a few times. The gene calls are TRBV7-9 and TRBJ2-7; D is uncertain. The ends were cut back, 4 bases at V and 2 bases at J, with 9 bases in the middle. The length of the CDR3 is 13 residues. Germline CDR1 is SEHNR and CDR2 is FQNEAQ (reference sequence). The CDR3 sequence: CASSSPLTYEQYF. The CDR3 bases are TGTGCCAGCAGCTCTCCCCTCACCTACGAGCAGTACTTC.

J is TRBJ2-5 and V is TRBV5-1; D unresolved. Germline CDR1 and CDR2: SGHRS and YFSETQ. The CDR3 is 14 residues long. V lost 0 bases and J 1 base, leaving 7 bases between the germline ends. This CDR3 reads CASSLGTAQETQYF. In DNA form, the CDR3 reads TGCGCCAGCAGCTTGGGGACGGCCCAAGAGACCCAGTACTTC.

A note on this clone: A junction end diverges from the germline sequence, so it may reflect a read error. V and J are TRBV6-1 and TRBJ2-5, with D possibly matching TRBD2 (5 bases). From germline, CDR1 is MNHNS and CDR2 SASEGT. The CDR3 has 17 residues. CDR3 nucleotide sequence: TGTGCCAGCACTGAACCACGGAGGCAGGCAATGGGGGAGACCCAGTACTTC. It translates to CASTEPRRQAMGETQYF.

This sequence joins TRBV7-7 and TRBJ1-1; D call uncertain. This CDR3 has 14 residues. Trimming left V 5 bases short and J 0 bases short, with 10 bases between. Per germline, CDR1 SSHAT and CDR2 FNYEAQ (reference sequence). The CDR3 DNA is TGTGCCAGCAGCCCACACGGGCTGAACACTGAAGCTTTCTTT. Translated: CASSPHGLNTEAFF. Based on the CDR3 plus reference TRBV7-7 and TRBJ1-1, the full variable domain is GAGVSQSPRYKVTKRGQDVTLRCDPISSHATLYWYQQALGQGPEFLTYFNYEAQPDKSGLPSDRFSAERPEGSISTLTIQRTEQRDSAMYRCASSPHGLNTEAFFGQGTRLTVV.

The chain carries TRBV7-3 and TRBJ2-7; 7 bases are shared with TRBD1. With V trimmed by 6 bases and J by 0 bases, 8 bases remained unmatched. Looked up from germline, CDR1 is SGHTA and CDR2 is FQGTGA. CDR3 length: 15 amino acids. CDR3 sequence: CASSLSEGASYEQYF. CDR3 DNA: TGTGCCAGCAGTCTATCCGAGGGGGCCTCCTACGAGCAGTACTTC.

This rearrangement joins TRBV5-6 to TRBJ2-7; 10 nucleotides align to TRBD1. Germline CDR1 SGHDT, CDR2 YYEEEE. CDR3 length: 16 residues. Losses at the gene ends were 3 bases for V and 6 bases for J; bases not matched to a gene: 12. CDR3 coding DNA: TGTGCCAGCAGCTGGTTCCTCGGGACAGGGGCTGTCGAGCAGTACTTC. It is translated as CASSWFLGTGAVEQYF.

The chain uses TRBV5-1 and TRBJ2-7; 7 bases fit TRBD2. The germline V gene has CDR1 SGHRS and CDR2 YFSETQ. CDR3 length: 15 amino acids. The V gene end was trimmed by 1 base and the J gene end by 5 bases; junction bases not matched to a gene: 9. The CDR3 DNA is TGCGCCAGCAGCTTGCAATGGGCGGGAGTGGACGAGCAGTACTTC. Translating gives CASSLQWAGVDEQYF.

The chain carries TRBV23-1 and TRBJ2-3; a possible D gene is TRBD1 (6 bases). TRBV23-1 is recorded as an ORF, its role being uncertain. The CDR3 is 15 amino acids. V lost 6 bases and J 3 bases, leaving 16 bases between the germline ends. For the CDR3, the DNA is TGCGCCAGCAGCCCGTCGAGGGGGTCGACAGATACGCAGTATTTT. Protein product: CASSPSRGSTDTQYF.

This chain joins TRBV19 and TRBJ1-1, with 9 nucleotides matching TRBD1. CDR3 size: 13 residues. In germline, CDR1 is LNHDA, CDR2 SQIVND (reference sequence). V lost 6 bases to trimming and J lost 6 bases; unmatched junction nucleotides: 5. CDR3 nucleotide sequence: TGTGCCAGTAGCCGGGACAGGGAGTCTGAAGCTTTCTTT. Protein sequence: CASSRDRESEAFF. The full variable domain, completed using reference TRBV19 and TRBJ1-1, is DGGITQSPKYLFRKEGQNVTLSCEQNLNHDAMYWYRQDPGQGLRLIYYSQIVNDFQKGDIAEGYSVSREKKESFPLTVTSAQKNPTAFYLCASSRDRESEAFFGQGTRLTVV.